Each of the 30 T cell receptor beta chains below was sequenced from the same sample in a study of OX40 agonist ivuxolimab in advanced cancers. Clones were read by immunoSEQ multiplex PCR, and TCRdb kept only the in-frame ones, dropping some. The sample lists 55,000 to 60,000 clones, approximately 88% occurring once. This specimen consisted of CD4+ or CD8+ T cells sorted from blood, obtained in a trial of the OX40 agonist ivuxolimab. These receptors originate from an adult with an advanced solid tumor such as melanoma, head and neck, liver or kidney cancer.

Here the CDR3 DNA reads TGTGCCAGCAGTTTCCAGGGGATCCCCGACACTGAAGCTTTCTTT. This sequence encodes CASSFQGIPDTEAFF. J is TRBJ1-1 and V is TRBV27; D perhaps matches TRBD1 (6 bases). Germline-derived CDR1 and CDR2 are MNHEY and SMNVEV (reference sequence). V was cut by 3 bases and J by 3 bases, with 14 bases left in between. The CDR3 loop spans 15 amino acids.

The V and J genes are TRBV19 and TRBJ1-5, with D maybe TRBD1 (6 bases). V lost 6 bases and J lost 5, with 14 bases in between. The length of the CDR3 is 14 residues. Germline values: CDR1 LNHDA, CDR2 SQIVND (reference sequence). The CDR3 DNA is TGTGCCAGTAGATCACAGGGTGTACATCAGCCCCAGCATTTT. As protein: CASRSQGVHQPQHF.

This sequence joins TRBV7-9 and TRBJ1-1; TRBD1 aligns across 7 bases. The V gene end was trimmed by 5 bases and the J gene end by 1 base; junction bases not matched to a gene: 4. The V gene's germline CDR1 is SEHNR and CDR2 FQNEAQ (reference sequence). The CDR3 consists of 14 residues. The CDR3 DNA is TGTGCCAGCAGCCTGGGACAGTCGAACACTGAAGCTTTCTTT. Translated, it gives CASSLGQSNTEAFF.

V gene TRBV4-2 combines with J gene TRBJ2-7, with D possibly TRBD1 on 7 matching bases. There are 18 residues in the CDR3. Germline assignment: CDR1 LGHNA and CDR2 YNFKEQ. Trimming removed 0 bases from V and 5 bases from J, with 23 bases in between. CDR3 region: CASSQDHGQGGFLDEQYF. The CDR3 DNA reads TGTGCCAGCAGCCAAGACCATGGGCAGGGGGGCTTTTTGGACGAGCAGTACTTC.

V usage is TRBV29-1 and J usage is TRBJ1-1; perhaps TRBD1 as D (5 bases). Germline V gene lookup returns CDR1 SQVTM and CDR2 ANQGSEA. This CDR3 is 14 amino acids long. Trimming took 5 bases from V and 4 from J, leaving 17 bases between them. In nucleotides, the CDR3 is TGCAGCGTTACTCGACAGCCCTGGGTCACTGAAGCTTTCTTT. This translates into CSVTRQPWVTEAFF.

The genes are TRBV7-8 and TRBJ2-7; 8 positions agree with TRBD1. The CDR3 length is 15 residues. Unmatched junction bases numbered 7, after V lost 5 bases and J lost 1 base. Germline V gene sequence: CDR1 SGHVS, CDR2 FQNEAQ. CDR3 in DNA: TGTGCCAGCAGCCCACAACAGGGGGGATCCTACGAGCAGTACTTC. Its protein is CASSPQQGGSYEQYF.

The genes are TRBV7-3 and TRBJ2-1; 12 bases map to TRBD2. With V trimmed by 5 bases and J by 10 bases, 9 bases remained unmatched. Germline V lookup: CDR1 SGHTA, CDR2 FQGTGA. This CDR3 spans 15 amino acids. The CDR3 region is CASSPRLAGEGEQFF. The CDR3 DNA sequence: TGTGCCAGCAGCCCCCGACTAGCGGGAGAGGGCGAGCAGTTCTTC.

The chain employs TRBV6-4 and TRBJ1-1; D gene unclear. Germline V lookup: CDR1 MRHNA, CDR2 SNTAGT. The CDR3 extends over 14 amino acids. The V end lost 0 bases, the J end lost 5 bases, and 10 bases lay between the germline ends. In nucleotides, the CDR3 is TGTGCCAGCAGTGACTCGACGCGAAATACTGAAGCTTTCTTT. Amino acids: CASSDSTRNTEAFF.

The chain joins TRBV2 to TRBJ1-5; D is ambiguous. CDR1 is SNHLY and CDR2 is FYNNEI in the germline V gene. CDR3 length equals 13 residues. V was trimmed by 4 bases and J by 6 bases, leaving 10 bases between them. The CDR3 sequence: CASSGTSGQPQHF. Here the CDR3 DNA reads TGTGCCAGCAGTGGAACCAGCGGTCAGCCCCAGCATTTT. The complete variable domain, with remaining parts taken from reference TRBV2 and TRBJ1-5, reads EPEVTQTPSHQVTQMGQEVILRCVPISNHLYFYWYRQILGQKVEFLVSFYNNEISEKSEIFDDQFSVERPDGSNFTLKIRSTKLEDSAMYFCASSGTSGQPQHFGDGTRLSIL.

This clone has just one count. V and J are TRBV27 and TRBJ2-3; D remains ambiguous. Looked up from germline, CDR1 is MNHEY and CDR2 is SMNVEV (reference sequence). CDR3 length: 13 amino acids. Trimming cost V 5 bases and J 2 bases, with 8 bases left between them. The DNA of the CDR3 is TGTGCCAGCAGTACCGACTTCACAGATACGCAGTATTTT. Amino acids: CASSTDFTDTQYF.

The rearrangement joins TRBV5-6 to TRBJ2-3; D gene unclear. Deletions cut 1 base from V and 2 bases from J, with 5 bases between. Germline CDR1 is SGHDT and CDR2 is YYEEEE. CDR3 length: 13 amino acids. In DNA, the CDR3 is TGTGCCAGCAGCTTGTGGATCACAGATACGCAGTATTTT. It codes for CASSLWITDTQYF.

This sequence joins TRBV20-1 and TRBJ2-1, with D perhaps given as TRBD1 or TRBD2 (5 bases each). V was shortened by 6 bases and J by 10 bases, with 13 bases between the two germline ends. The CDR3 sequence is 11 residues long. Germline loops: CDR1 DFQATT, CDR2 SNEGSKA (reference sequence). Written as DNA, the CDR3 is TGCAGTGCCGGGACCACGGCGGAGCAGTTCTTC. As protein: CSAGTTAEQFF.

V is TRBV27 and J is TRBJ1-4; 7 nucleotides match TRBD1. With 5 bases clipped from V and 4 bases from J, the junction kept 13 bases outside the gene matches. Looked up from germline, CDR1 is MNHEY and CDR2 is SMNVEV (reference sequence). This CDR3 comprises 17 residues. The CDR3 region is CASSPSQDRTVNEKLFF. CDR3 bases: TGTGCCAGCAGTCCCTCACAGGACAGGACAGTTAATGAAAAACTGTTTTTT.

As DNA, the CDR3 is TGTGCCAGTAGTATTGAACAGGGGACCGGGGAGCTGTTTTTT. As protein: CASSIEQGTGELFF. The V and J genes are TRBV19 and TRBJ2-2, with 7 bases aligning to TRBD1. Germline CDR1 LNHDA, CDR2 SQIVND (reference sequence). V trimming: 3 bases; J trimming: 5 bases; junction bases outside the gene matches: 3. The CDR3 runs 14 residues.

This chain links TRBV28 with TRBJ1-4; maybe TRBD1 (5 bases). V was trimmed by 7 bases and J by 8 bases, leaving 17 bases between them. CDR3 length equals 14 residues. Germline values: CDR1 MDHEN, CDR2 SYDVKM. The CDR3 protein is CASTGGALREKLFF. The CDR3 DNA sequence: TGTGCCAGCACGGGAGGGGCACTCCGGGAAAAACTGTTTTTT.

This chain uses TRBV2 with TRBJ2-5; D may be TRBD1 or TRBD2 (6 bases each). The CDR3 runs 15 residues. Germline V gene lookup returns CDR1 SNHLY and CDR2 FYNNEI. Trimming pared 3 bases from V and 5 bases from J, leaving 16 bases between. The CDR3 sequence: CASSDTLGGTETQYF. The DNA for the CDR3 is TGTGCCAGCAGTGATACATTGGGGGGCACGGAGACCCAGTACTTC.

This clone has a single count. The chain is built from TRBV19 and TRBJ2-5; D is possibly TRBD2 (5 bases). Trimming shortened V by 3 bases and J by 5 bases, and 7 bases separated the two germline ends. The CDR3 totals 12 residues. Germline V CDR1 and CDR2: LNHDA, SQIVND (reference sequence). This CDR3 is CASSIPGETQYF. The CDR3 DNA reads TGTGCCAGTAGTATTCCGGGGGAGACCCAGTACTTC.

The rearrangement links TRBV28 to TRBJ2-1; 8 bases are a match to TRBD2. V was clipped by 9 bases and J by 4 bases; unmatched bases: 11. Germline-derived CDR1 and CDR2 are MDHEN and SYDVKM. The CDR3 has 15 residues. CDR3 region: CASSGAGGQYNEQFF. DNA of the CDR3: TGTGCCAGTAGCGGGGCCGGAGGGCAATACAATGAGCAGTTCTTC.

This chain joins TRBV30 and TRBJ1-2; D is ambiguous. The V gene lost 0 bases and the J gene lost 3 bases, with 8 bases spanning the gap. The germline V gene encodes CDR1 GTSNPN and CDR2 SVGIG (reference sequence). This CDR3 is built from 13 residues. The CDR3: CAWSVEAHYGYTF. The CDR3 DNA is TGTGCCTGGAGTGTTGAGGCCCACTATGGCTACACCTTC.

V is TRBV28 and J is TRBJ1-2; unclear D gene. The ends were cut back, 3 bases at V and 8 bases at J, with 16 bases in the middle. This CDR3 contains 14 residues. Germline CDR1 MDHEN, CDR2 SYDVKM. DNA of the CDR3: TGTGCCAGCAGTTTTCCGCAGGTGGACGGGGGCTACACCTTC. This gives the protein CASSFPQVDGGYTF.

The chain couples TRBV13 to TRBJ1-2; D unresolved. Looked up from germline, CDR1 is PRHDT and CDR2 is FYEKMQ (reference sequence). CDR3 length equals 13 residues. Between the trimmed V and J ends, which lost 0 bases and 6 bases, there was a span of 8 bases. CDR3 residues: CASSLGGWHGYTF. CDR3 DNA: TGTGCCAGCAGCTTAGGAGGGTGGCATGGCTACACCTTC.

The chain links TRBV30 to TRBJ1-2, with no clear D. V was clipped by 2 bases and J by 13 bases, with 17 bases between them. The CDR3 is made up of 12 amino acids. Germline V lookup: CDR1 GTSNPN, CDR2 SVGIG (reference sequence). The CDR3 loop is CAWSPNPARCTF. CDR3 nucleotides: TGTGCCTGGAGTCCAAACCCTGCCCGCTGCACCTTC.

The chain is built from TRBV11-1 and TRBJ2-3; a weak D match, TRBD2 (5 bases). This CDR3 has 14 amino acids. The germline V and J ends were trimmed by 1 base and 5 bases, with 10 bases remaining between them. Germline V lookup: CDR1 SGHAT, CDR2 FQDESV (reference sequence). DNA for the CDR3: TGTGCCAGCAGCTTAGGTCTAGCCGGAGATACGCAGTATTTT. As protein: CASSLGLAGDTQYF.

The gene calls are TRBV30 and TRBJ2-3, with 13 bases fitting TRBD2. This CDR3 region has 18 residues. CDR1 GTSNPN and CDR2 SVGIG come from the germline V gene (reference sequence). The V gene end was trimmed by 0 bases and the J gene end by 6 bases; junction bases not matched to a gene: 12. The CDR3 protein is CAWSVRTSGREFSDTQYF. The CDR3, as DNA: TGTGCCTGGAGTGTACGGACTAGCGGGAGAGAATTTTCGGATACGCAGTATTTT.

This clone was counted a single time. This chain joins TRBV29-1 and TRBJ1-1; no reliable D call. Between the trimmed V and J ends, which lost 0 bases and 4 bases, there was a span of 9 bases. This CDR3 spans 13 amino acids. Germline V gene lookup returns CDR1 SQVTM and CDR2 ANQGSEA. In nucleotides, the CDR3 is TGCAGCGTTGAAGAGAGTGGTTTCACTGAAGCTTTCTTT. Its translation: CSVEESGFTEAFF.

V gene TRBV29-1 combines with J gene TRBJ2-5, with 7 bases lining up with TRBD1. The germline V gene has CDR1 SQVTM and CDR2 ANQGSEA. J gave up 1 base and V 7 bases, and 6 bases lay outside the gene matches. CDR3 size: 13 residues. For the CDR3, the DNA is TGCAGCGGAGACGGGACAGCCCAAGAGACCCAGTACTTC. It yields the protein CSGDGTAQETQYF.

The chain uses TRBV7-3 and TRBJ2-3; D might be TRBD2 (5 bases). Germline V gives CDR1 SGHTA, CDR2 FQGTGA. The CDR3 is made up of 15 amino acids. V was clipped by 2 bases and J by 2 bases, with 11 bases between them. The CDR3 sequence is CASSLEGLLTDTQYF. The CDR3 DNA follows: TGTGCCAGCAGCTTAGAGGGCCTCCTCACAGATACGCAGTATTTT.

V usage is TRBV19 and J usage is TRBJ2-7; 8 positions match TRBD1. Germline V gives CDR1 LNHDA, CDR2 SQIVND (reference sequence). The CDR3 consists of 15 residues. The V and J ends lost 4 bases and 5 bases, in that order; junction bases with no gene match: 10. The CDR3 here is CASSTRTGWGDEQYF. The CDR3 nucleotides are TGTGCCAGTAGTACCCGGACAGGGTGGGGGGACGAGCAGTACTTC.

J is TRBJ2-3 and V is TRBV18; tentatively, D is TRBD2 (5 bases). This CDR3 spans 14 amino acids. Germline values: CDR1 KGHSH, CDR2 LQKENI. Trimming pared 3 bases from V and 3 bases from J, leaving 10 bases between. The DNA of the CDR3 is TGTGCCAGCTCACCGGGAGCTACAACAGATACGCAGTATTTT. Protein sequence: CASSPGATTDTQYF.

The rearrangement joins TRBV19 to TRBJ2-2; a possible D gene is TRBD2 (6 bases). Germline CDR1 and CDR2: LNHDA and SQIVND (reference sequence). This CDR3 is 16 amino acids long. Trimming removed 2 bases from V and 1 base from J, with 11 bases in between. The CDR3 DNA is TGTGCCAGTAGTATAAGCTTGGGACTGAACACCGGGGAGCTGTTTTTT. Translated: CASSISLGLNTGELFF.